One and the same sample provided the 20 T cell receptor beta chains below, sequenced in a study of cytomegalovirus exposure and HLA in healthy donors. Profiled with immunoSEQ multiplex PCR; TCRdb holds only in-frame clones, not every one. The sample lists 82,000 or so clones, 95% seen once, with more than 0.6% in the top ten. Sequenced sample: PBMCs. Receptor source: a woman aged 18-29 years in good health and CMV-seronegative.

The V and J genes are TRBV27 and TRBJ1-2, with D possibly being TRBD1 (6 bases). CDR3 size: 14 residues. The germline V gene encodes CDR1 MNHEY and CDR2 SMNVEV (reference sequence). Trimming stripped 5 bases from V and 7 bases from J, with 17 bases between. DNA for the CDR3: TGTGCCAGCAGTCTCACCTTACAGGGTAGTGGCTACACCTTC. It is translated as CASSLTLQGSGYTF.

The chain couples TRBV18 to TRBJ1-1; 9 bases line up with TRBD1. CDR3 length: 14 amino acids. J was trimmed by 9 bases and V by 4 bases; bases with no gene match: 9. Germline CDR1 and CDR2: KGHSH and LQKENI. CDR3 sequence (DNA): TGTGCCAGCTCACACCCGGGACAGGGCCCCCAAGCTTTCTTT. It encodes CASSHPGQGPQAFF. The complete variable domain, with remaining parts taken from reference TRBV18 and TRBJ1-1, reads NAGVMQNPRHLVRRRGQEARLRCSPMKGHSHVYWYRQLPEEGLKFMVYLQKENIIDESGMPKERFSAEFPKEGPSILRIQQVVRGDSAAYFCASSHPGQGPQAFFGQGTRLTVV.

The V and J genes are TRBV9 and TRBJ2-2; 8 bases line up with TRBD1. V lost 0 bases to trimming and J lost 4 bases; unmatched junction nucleotides: 5. The CDR3 runs 16 residues. CDR1 and CDR2 (germline): SGDLS, YYNGEE. The CDR3, as DNA: TGTGCCAGCAGCGTAGTAGGCGACAGGGGCACCGGGGAGCTGTTTTTT. Protein: CASSVVGDRGTGELFF.

The rearrangement joins TRBV2 to TRBJ2-5; the D is unclear. CDR1 and CDR2 (germline): SNHLY, FYNNEI. The V and J ends lost 8 bases and 1 base respectively, with 5 bases between them. This CDR3 contains 11 residues. The CDR3, as DNA: TGTGCCAGCGAGCTCCAAGAGACCCAGTACTTC. Translating gives CASELQETQYF.

V and J are TRBV7-8 and TRBJ2-3; D uncertain. The CDR3 consists of 16 residues. Germline loops: CDR1 SGHVS, CDR2 FQNEAQ. V lost 4 bases, J lost 1 base, and 15 bases lay in between. CDR3 DNA: TGTGCCAGCAGCTCAAGCTACTTAGTACGCACAGATACGCAGTATTTT. Translating gives CASSSSYLVRTDTQYF.

The table lists this clone with a few counts. The rearrangement links TRBV15 to TRBJ2-5; TRBD2 aligns across 11 bases. The V gene's germline CDR1 is LNHNV and CDR2 YYDKDF (reference sequence). J lost 5 bases, V lost 0 bases, and 5 bases had no gene match. The CDR3 length is 16 residues. CDR3 loop: CATSRDLAGGPETQYF. The CDR3 coding sequence is TGTGCCACCAGCAGAGATTTAGCGGGGGGGCCGGAGACCCAGTACTTC.

The chain couples TRBV4-3 to TRBJ2-7; D ambiguous. The V gene's germline CDR1 is LGHNA and CDR2 YSLEER. The CDR3 totals 14 residues. V was pared by 0 bases and J by 3 bases, with 9 bases between. CDR3 in amino acids: CASSQEHGGYEQYF. The CDR3 region has the DNA TGCGCCAGCAGCCAAGAACACGGCGGCTACGAGCAGTACTTC.

The V and J genes are TRBV6-1 and TRBJ1-4; D is possibly TRBD1 (6 bases). The CDR3 runs 14 residues. Germline CDR1 and CDR2: MNHNS and SASEGT. V lost 3 bases to trimming and J lost 8 bases, with 13 bases between them. This CDR3 reads CASSEQGPWEKLFF. CDR3 coding DNA: TGTGCCAGCAGTGAGCAGGGGCCCTGGGAAAAACTGTTTTTT.

The genes are TRBV7-2 and TRBJ2-5; 10 bases agree with TRBD2. The germline V gene has CDR1 SGHTA and CDR2 FQGNSA. This CDR3 region has 14 residues. The ends lost 8 bases at V and 2 bases at J; junction bases unmatched: 5. For the CDR3, the DNA is TGTGCCAGCCGGCTAGCGGGAGTTCAAGAGACCCAGTACTTC. This codes for CASRLAGVQETQYF.

This clone has a single count. This chain uses TRBV7-2 with TRBJ2-5; 7 bases fit TRBD2. The CDR3 contains 14 residues. V was pared by 5 bases and J by 3 bases, with 6 bases of the junction left unmatched. Germline V CDR1 and CDR2: SGHTA, FQGNSA. CDR3 nucleotides: TGTGCCAGCAGCCGGGGGGTGGGGAAAGAGACCCAGTACTTC. This encodes CASSRGVGKETQYF.

This chain uses TRBV4-3 with TRBJ2-2; 12 bases agree with TRBD2. Germline V lookup: CDR1 LGHNA, CDR2 YSLEER. The V and J ends lost 4 bases and 0 bases, in that order; junction bases with no gene match: 6. The CDR3 is 18 amino acids. CDR3 nucleotides: TGCGCCAGCAGCCCACGACTAGCGGGGGACACGAACACCGGGGAGCTGTTTTTT. It translates to CASSPRLAGDTNTGELFF.

This clone has a single count. The gene calls are TRBV19 and TRBJ2-1; 8 positions agree with TRBD2. In germline, CDR1 is LNHDA, CDR2 SQIVND (reference sequence). Losses at the gene ends were 7 bases for V and 2 bases for J; bases not matched to a gene: 10. The CDR3 extends over 16 amino acids. This CDR3 reads CASKTLAGPPYNEQFF. CDR3 DNA sequence: TGTGCCAGTAAAACCCTAGCGGGCCCTCCCTACAATGAGCAGTTCTTC.

This sequence joins TRBV7-2 and TRBJ2-7, with 7 nucleotides matching TRBD2. The V segment lost 1 base and the J segment 1 base; nucleotides outside the gene matches: 4. CDR1 and CDR2 (germline): SGHTA, FQGNSA. The CDR3 consists of 15 residues. This CDR3 is CASSLVAGASYEQYF. In nucleotides, the CDR3 is TGTGCCAGCAGCTTAGTGGCGGGAGCTTCCTACGAGCAGTACTTC.

The rearrangement uses TRBV27 and TRBJ1-2, with a tentative D call TRBD1 (6 bases). CDR3 length: 16 residues. V was clipped by 5 bases and J by 5 bases, with 21 bases between them. Germline-derived CDR1 and CDR2 are MNHEY and SMNVEV (reference sequence). CDR3 sequence: CASSPGGGLKGYGYTF. DNA for the CDR3: TGTGCCAGCAGTCCGGGAGGGGGTTTGAAGGGATATGGCTACACCTTC.

This clone was detected only once. The rearrangement joins TRBV4-3 to TRBJ1-2; a weak D match, TRBD1 (5 bases). Germline V gives CDR1 LGHNA, CDR2 YSLEER. The CDR3 has 16 residues. V was cut by 0 bases and J by 3 bases, with 14 bases left in between. The CDR3 coding sequence is TGCGCCAGCAGCCAAGATGGGGGGGGATTGGACTATGGCTACACCTTC. It translates to CASSQDGGGLDYGYTF.

The chain uses TRBV19 and TRBJ2-2; 9 bases are a match to TRBD1. The trim removed 4 bases at V and 6 bases at J, leaving 6 bases unmatched. This CDR3 region has 15 residues. The germline V gene encodes CDR1 LNHDA and CDR2 SQIVND (reference sequence). As DNA, the CDR3 is TGTGCCAGTAGTACCTACAGGGGGCTGTCCGGGGAGCTGTTTTTT. Translated, it gives CASSTYRGLSGELFF.

The chain uses TRBV6-5 and TRBJ2-7, with 9 bases that match TRBD2. CDR3 length: 16 residues. CDR1 and CDR2 (germline): MNHEY, SVGAGI. V shed 2 bases, J shed 7 bases, and the junction held 12 bases outside the gene matches. The CDR3 nucleotides are TGTGCCAGCAGTTACGATTATGCGGGGGGGCCTAGGGAGCAGTACTTC. Translated, it gives CASSYDYAGGPREQYF.

This chain joins TRBV28 and TRBJ1-1; D is perhaps TRBD1 (5 bases). There are 16 residues in the CDR3. The V end was cut by 6 bases, the J end by 5 bases, with 22 bases between. Germline CDR1 reads MDHEN; CDR2 reads SYDVKM. The CDR3 DNA sequence: TGTGCCAGCAGAAAGGGCCTCTCCCTCCAGGGAACTGAAGCTTTCTTT. Translated, it gives CASRKGLSLQGTEAFF.

V gene TRBV5-1 combines with J gene TRBJ2-5; TRBD1 agrees at 8 bases. Germline trimming cut 4 bases from V and 5 bases from J; bases unmatched to any gene: 7. This CDR3 spans 14 amino acids. The V gene's germline CDR1 is SGHRS and CDR2 YFSETQ. The chain's CDR3 is CASSPTGVWETQYF. The CDR3 region has the DNA TGCGCCAGCAGCCCGACAGGGGTTTGGGAGACCCAGTACTTC.

This sequence joins TRBV7-2 and TRBJ1-2; no clear D. V lost 2 bases and J lost 4, with 5 bases in between. CDR1 SGHTA and CDR2 FQGNSA come from the germline V gene. This CDR3 is built from 12 residues. CDR3 sequence: CASSLTGYGYTF. The CDR3 nucleotides read TGTGCCAGCAGCTTAACCGGCTATGGCTACACCTTC.